This T cell receptor beta chain was documented in a study of blood T cell repertoires in COVID-19. Study-wide background: Both acute and convalescent COVID-19 samples were obtained from the United States, Italy and Spain. PBMCs, B-cell-depleted T cells, or T cells provided the cDNA or gDNA that made up the material.

This clone appeared a few times. J gave up 7 bases and V 5 bases, and 10 bases lay outside the gene matches. The CDR3 has 15 residues. Germline CDR1 and CDR2: SGHTA and FQGNSA. Clones were sequenced by immunoSEQ multiplex PCR, and TCRdb holds only the in-frame ones, with some missing. The sample comprises tens of thousands of clones, roughly 77% of which are singletons, and roughly a fifth rests with the top ten. The source material was peripheral blood. This sequence was found in a human donor with active or convalescent COVID-19. The donor label of this sample is uncertain. This sequence joins TRBV7-2 and TRBJ2-7, with 11 bases fitting TRBD2. DNA of the CDR3: TGTGCCAGCAGCCTCCTAGCGGGAGGTAAGGGGGAGCAGTACTTC. This encodes CASSLLAGGKGEQYF.